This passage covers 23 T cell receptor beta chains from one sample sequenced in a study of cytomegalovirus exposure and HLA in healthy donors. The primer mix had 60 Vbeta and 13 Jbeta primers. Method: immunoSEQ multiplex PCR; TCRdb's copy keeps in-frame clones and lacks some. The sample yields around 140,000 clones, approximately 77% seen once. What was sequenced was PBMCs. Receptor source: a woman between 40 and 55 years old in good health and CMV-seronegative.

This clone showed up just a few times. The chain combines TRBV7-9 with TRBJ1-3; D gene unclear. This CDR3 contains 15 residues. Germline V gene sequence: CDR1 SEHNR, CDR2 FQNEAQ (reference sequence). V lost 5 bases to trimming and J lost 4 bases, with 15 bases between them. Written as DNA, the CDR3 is TGTGCCAGCAGCCCCTCGGACTCGGACGGAAACACCATATATTTT. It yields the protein CASSPSDSDGNTIYF.

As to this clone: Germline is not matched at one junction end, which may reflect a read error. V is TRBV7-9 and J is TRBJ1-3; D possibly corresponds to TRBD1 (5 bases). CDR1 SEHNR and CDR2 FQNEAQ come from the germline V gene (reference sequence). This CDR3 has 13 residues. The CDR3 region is CSSSLTDGGTIYF. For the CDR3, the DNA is TGTTCCAGCAGCCTGACCGACGGGGGCACCATATATTTT.

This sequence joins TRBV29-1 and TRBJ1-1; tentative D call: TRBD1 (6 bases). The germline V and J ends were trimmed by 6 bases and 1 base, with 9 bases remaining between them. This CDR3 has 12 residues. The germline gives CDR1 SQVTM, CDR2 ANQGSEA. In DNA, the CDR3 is TGCAGCGTCGCGACAGGGAACACTGAAGCTTTCTTT. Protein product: CSVATGNTEAFF.

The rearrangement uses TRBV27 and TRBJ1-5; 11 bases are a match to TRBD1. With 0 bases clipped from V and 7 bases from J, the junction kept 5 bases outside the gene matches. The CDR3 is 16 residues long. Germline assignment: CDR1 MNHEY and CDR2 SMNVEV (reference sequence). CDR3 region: CASSLSGQGAGQPQHF. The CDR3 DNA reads TGTGCCAGCAGTTTATCCGGACAGGGGGCAGGACAGCCCCAGCATTTT.

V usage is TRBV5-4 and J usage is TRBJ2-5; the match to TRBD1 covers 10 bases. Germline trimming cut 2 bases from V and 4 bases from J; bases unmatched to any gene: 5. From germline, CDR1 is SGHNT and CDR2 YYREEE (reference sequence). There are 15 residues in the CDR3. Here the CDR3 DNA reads TGTGCCAGCAGCTTATGGACAGGGGGGGGAGAGACCCAGTACTTC. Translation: CASSLWTGGGETQYF.

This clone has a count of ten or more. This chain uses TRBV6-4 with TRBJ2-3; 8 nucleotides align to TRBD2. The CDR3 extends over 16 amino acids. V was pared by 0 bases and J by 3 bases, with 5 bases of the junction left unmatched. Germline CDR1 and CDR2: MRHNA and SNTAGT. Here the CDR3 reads CASSDSKRGTTDTQYF. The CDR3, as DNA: TGTGCCAGCAGTGACTCAAAGCGGGGGACAACAGATACGCAGTATTTT.

This CDR3 is CASSLGTVKNIQYF. The CDR3 bases are TGTGCCAGCAGCCTAGGGACAGTCAAAAACATTCAGTACTTC. The chain couples TRBV7-2 to TRBJ2-4; 7 bases match TRBD1. Germline CDR1 is SGHTA and CDR2 is FQGNSA. The CDR3 contains 14 residues. Trimming removed 5 bases from V and 3 bases from J; junction bases left unmatched: 4.

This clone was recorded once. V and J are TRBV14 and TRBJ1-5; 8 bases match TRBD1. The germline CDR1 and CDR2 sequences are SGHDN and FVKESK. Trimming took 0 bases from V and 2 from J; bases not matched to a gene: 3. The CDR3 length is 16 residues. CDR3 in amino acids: CASSQDVTGGNQPQHF. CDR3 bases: TGTGCCAGCAGCCAAGATGTGACAGGGGGCAATCAGCCCCAGCATTTT.

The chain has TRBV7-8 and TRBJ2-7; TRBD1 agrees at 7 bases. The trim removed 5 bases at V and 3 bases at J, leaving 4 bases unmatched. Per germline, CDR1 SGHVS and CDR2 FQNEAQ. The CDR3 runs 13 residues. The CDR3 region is CASSGTDGYEQYF. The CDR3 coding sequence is TGTGCCAGCAGCGGGACAGACGGCTACGAGCAGTACTTC.

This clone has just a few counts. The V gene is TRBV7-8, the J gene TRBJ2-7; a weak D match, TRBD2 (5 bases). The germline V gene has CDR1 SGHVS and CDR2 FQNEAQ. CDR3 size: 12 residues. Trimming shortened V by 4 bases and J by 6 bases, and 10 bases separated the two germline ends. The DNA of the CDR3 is TGTGCCAGCAGCTGGGGAGAGAGCGAGCAGTACTTC. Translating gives CASSWGESEQYF.

For the CDR3, the DNA is TGTGCCAGCAGTCAAAGGGACAGGGAGAATGAGCAGTTCTTC. This sequence encodes CASSQRDRENEQFF. V usage is TRBV7-9 and J usage is TRBJ2-1, with 9 bases lining up with TRBD1. Germline V gene data show CDR1 as SEHNR and CDR2 as FQNEAQ (reference sequence). The CDR3 loop spans 14 amino acids. The J segment lost 7 bases and the V segment lost 6 bases, leaving 7 bases of the junction unmatched.

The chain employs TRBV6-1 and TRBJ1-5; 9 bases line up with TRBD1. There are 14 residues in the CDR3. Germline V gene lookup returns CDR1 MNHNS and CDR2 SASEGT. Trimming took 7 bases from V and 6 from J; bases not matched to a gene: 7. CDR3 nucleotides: TGTGCCAGCATCCCGGGACAGGGAACTCAGCCCCAGCATTTT. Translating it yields CASIPGQGTQPQHF.

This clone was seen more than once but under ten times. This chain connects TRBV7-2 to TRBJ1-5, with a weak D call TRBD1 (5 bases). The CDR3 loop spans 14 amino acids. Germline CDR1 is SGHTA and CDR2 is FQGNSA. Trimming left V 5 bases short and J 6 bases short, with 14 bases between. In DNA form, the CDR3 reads TGTGCCAGCAGCCCGGGGACGGGAGTTCAGCCCCAGCATTTT. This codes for CASSPGTGVQPQHF.

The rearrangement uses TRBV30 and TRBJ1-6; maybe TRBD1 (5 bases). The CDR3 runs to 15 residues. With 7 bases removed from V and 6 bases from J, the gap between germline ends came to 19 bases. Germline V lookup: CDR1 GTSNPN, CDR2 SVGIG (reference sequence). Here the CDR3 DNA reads TGTGCCTCCCAGGGCGCAATTCCTTTTAATTCACCCCTCCACTTT. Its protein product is CASQGAIPFNSPLHF.

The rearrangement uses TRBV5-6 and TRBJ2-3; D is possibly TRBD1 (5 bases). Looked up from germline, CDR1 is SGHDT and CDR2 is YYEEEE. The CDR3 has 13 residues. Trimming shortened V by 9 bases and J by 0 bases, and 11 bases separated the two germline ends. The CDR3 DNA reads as TGTGCCACCAGGACACTTAGCACAGATACGCAGTATTTT. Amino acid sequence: CATRTLSTDTQYF.

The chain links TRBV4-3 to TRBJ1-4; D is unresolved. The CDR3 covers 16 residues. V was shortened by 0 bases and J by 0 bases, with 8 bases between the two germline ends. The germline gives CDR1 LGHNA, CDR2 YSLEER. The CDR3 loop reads CASSQDGATTNEKLFF. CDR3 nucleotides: TGCGCCAGCAGCCAAGATGGAGCAACAACTAATGAAAAACTGTTTTTT.

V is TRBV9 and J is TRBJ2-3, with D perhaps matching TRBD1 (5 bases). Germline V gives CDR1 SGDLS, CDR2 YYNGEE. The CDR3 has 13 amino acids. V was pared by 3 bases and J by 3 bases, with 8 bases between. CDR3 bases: TGTGCCAGCAGCGCCGACAGTACAGATACGCAGTATTTT. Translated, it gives CASSADSTDTQYF.

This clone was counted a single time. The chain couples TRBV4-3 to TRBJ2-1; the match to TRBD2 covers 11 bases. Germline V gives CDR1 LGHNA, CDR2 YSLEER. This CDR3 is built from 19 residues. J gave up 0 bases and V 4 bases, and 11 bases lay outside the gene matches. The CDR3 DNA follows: TGCGCCAGCAGCCCCTGGGCTAGCGGGGGGTTTAGCTCCTACAATGAGCAGTTCTTC. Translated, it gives CASSPWASGGFSSYNEQFF.

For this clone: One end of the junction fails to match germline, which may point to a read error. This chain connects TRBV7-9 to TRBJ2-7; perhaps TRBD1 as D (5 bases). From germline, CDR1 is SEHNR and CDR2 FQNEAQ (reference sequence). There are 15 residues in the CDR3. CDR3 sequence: CSSSLGAGISYEQYF. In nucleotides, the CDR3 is TGTTCCAGCAGCTTAGGAGCAGGGATCTCCTACGAGCAGTACTTC.

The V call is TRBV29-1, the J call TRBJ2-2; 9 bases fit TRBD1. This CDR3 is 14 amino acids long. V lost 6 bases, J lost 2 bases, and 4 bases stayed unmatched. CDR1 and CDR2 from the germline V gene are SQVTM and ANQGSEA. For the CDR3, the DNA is TGCAGCGTGGACAGGGGCCCTAACACCGGGGAGCTGTTTTTT. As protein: CSVDRGPNTGELFF.

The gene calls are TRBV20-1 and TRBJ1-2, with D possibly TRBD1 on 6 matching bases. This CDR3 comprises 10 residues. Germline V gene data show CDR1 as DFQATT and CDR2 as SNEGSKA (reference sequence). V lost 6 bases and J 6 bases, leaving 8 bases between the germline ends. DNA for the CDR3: TGCAGTGCAAACAGGGATGGCTACACCTTC. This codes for CSANRDGYTF.

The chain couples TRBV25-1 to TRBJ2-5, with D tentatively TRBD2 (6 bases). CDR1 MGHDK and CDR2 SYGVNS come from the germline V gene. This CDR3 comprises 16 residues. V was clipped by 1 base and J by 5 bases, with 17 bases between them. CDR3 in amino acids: CASSELRFGRGETQYF. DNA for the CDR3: TGTGCCAGCAGTGAATTAAGGTTTGGCCGGGGGGAGACCCAGTACTTC.

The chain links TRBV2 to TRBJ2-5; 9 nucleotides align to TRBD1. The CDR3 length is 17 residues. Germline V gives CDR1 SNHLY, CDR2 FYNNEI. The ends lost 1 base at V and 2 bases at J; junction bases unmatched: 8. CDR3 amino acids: CASSEVGQGKGQETQYF. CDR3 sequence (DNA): TGTGCCAGCAGTGAAGTAGGACAGGGGAAGGGTCAAGAGACCCAGTACTTC.